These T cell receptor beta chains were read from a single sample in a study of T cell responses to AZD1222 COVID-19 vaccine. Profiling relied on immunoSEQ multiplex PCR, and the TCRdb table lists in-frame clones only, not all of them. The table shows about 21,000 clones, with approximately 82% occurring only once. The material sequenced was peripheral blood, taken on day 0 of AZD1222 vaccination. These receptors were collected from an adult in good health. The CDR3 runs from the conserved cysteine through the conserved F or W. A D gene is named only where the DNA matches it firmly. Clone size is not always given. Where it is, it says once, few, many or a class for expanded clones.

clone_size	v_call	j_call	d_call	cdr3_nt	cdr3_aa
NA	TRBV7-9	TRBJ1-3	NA	TGTGCCAGCAGCTTAGTACTGGGATCTGGAAACACCATATATTTT	CASSLVLGSGNTIYF
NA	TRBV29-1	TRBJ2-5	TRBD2	TGCAGCGTTGACCTGGGGGGGGACCAAGAGACCCAGTACTTC	CSVDLGGDQETQYF
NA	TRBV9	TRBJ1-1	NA	TGTGCCAGCAGCGCCTTGGGAACTGAAGCTTTCTTT	CASSALGTEAFF
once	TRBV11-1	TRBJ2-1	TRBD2	TGTGCCAGCAGCCCTGGACTAGCGGGAGACAATGAGCAGTTCTTC	CASSPGLAGDNEQFF
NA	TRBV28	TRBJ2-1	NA	TGTGCCAGCATCCCCCGAATCCAGTGGAGCTCCTACAATGAGCAGTTCTTC	CASIPRIQWSSYNEQFF
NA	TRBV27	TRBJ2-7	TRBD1	TGTGCCAGCAGTTTATACCCGACAGGGGTCGAGCAGTACTTC	CASSLYPTGVEQYF
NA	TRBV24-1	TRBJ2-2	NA	TGTGCCACCGGGCGAGCAGCGAACACCGGGGAGCTGTTTTTT	CATGRAANTGELFF
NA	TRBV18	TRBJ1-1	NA	TGTGCCAGCTCACCAGCCGCGAACACTGAAGCTTTCTTT	CASSPAANTEAFF
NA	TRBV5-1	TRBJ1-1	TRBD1	TGCGCCAGCAGCCCCGGACAGGGTCTTGAAGCTTTCTTT	CASSPGQGLEAFF
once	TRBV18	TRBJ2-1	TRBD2	TGTGCCAGCTCCCGCGGGGGGACATACAATGAGCAGTTCTTC	CASSRGGTYNEQFF
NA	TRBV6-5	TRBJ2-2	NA	TGTGCCAGCAGTCGTACCCGGCATACCACCGGGGAGCTGTTTTTT	CASSRTRHTTGELFF
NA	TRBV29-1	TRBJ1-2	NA	TGCAGCGCTGGGGGGTCGGAAACCTTC	CSAGGSETF
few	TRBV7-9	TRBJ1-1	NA	TGTGCCAGCAGCTCGGGACACCTTGAAGCTTTCTTT	CASSSGHLEAFF
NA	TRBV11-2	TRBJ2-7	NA	TGTGCCAGCGCATCAACAGGGCGCGAGCAGTACTTC	CASASTGREQYF
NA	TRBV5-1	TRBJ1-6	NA	TGCGCCAGCAGCCAAGGGACGGTAAATTCACCCCTCCACTTT	CASSQGTVNSPLHF
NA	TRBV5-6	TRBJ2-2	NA	TGTGCCAGCAGCCCGGGGGTGAGGACCGGGGAGCTGTTTTTT	CASSPGVRTGELFF
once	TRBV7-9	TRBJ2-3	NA	TGTGCCAGCAGCTTAGGCTCTGTGGATACGCAGTATTTT	CASSLGSVDTQYF
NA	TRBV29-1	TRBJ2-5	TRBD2	TGCAGCGTTGCAGGACTAGCGGGGGGAAACCAAGAGACCCAGTACTTC	CSVAGLAGGNQETQYF